The next 27 T cell receptor beta chains were all read from a single sample in a study of blood T cells in healthy people across ages. The use of a sample-barcoded 5' primer and a J-beta primer mix characterized a second PCR of about 7 to 12 cycles. One entry per CDR3 protein, called by TCRdb with MiXCR from the 5' RACE reads. The profile shows roughly 1.5 million distinct CDR3 sequences, approximately 39% of them singletons. The sequenced sample consisted of blood. Source of these receptors: a young woman in good health.

The CDR3 nucleotides are TGCGCCAGCAGCCGAAGTCAGGGGTACAATGAGCAGTTCTTC. Protein product: CASSRSQGYNEQFF. The chain has TRBV4-3 and TRBJ2-1; tentative D call: TRBD1 (6 bases). With 4 bases removed from V and 4 bases from J, the gap between germline ends came to 11 bases. From germline, CDR1 is LGHNA and CDR2 YSLEER. The CDR3 runs to 14 residues.

This chain links TRBV4-1 with TRBJ2-3; D is uncertain. CDR1 is MGHRA and CDR2 is YSYEKL in the germline V gene. This CDR3 has 16 residues. Trimming pared 3 bases from V and 0 bases from J, leaving 13 bases between. The CDR3 spells CASSHPTGPSTDTQYF. The CDR3 region has the DNA TGCGCCAGCAGCCACCCGACTGGCCCTAGCACAGATACGCAGTATTTT.

This clonotype turned up a few times. This chain joins TRBV6-1 and TRBJ1-1; TRBD1 might be the D (5 bases). Germline CDR1 is MNHNS and CDR2 is SASEGT. CDR3 length: 13 residues. For the CDR3, the DNA is TGTGCGACCAACGGGGGTAGTTACACTGAAGCTTTCTTT. This translates into CATNGGSYTEAFF.

The V and J genes are TRBV7-9 and TRBJ2-4, with 7 bases lining up with TRBD1. The J call may be wrong; the DNA end is better matched by TRBJ2-7. The germline V gene encodes CDR1 SEHNR and CDR2 FQNEAQ (reference sequence). There are 15 residues in the CDR3. The DNA for the CDR3 is TGTGCCAGCAGGGCATACCGGGACAGTGCCTACGAGCAGTACTTC. It specifies CASRAYRDSAYEQYF.

The chain links TRBV10-3 to TRBJ2-3, with D unclear. Between the trimmed V and J ends, which lost 7 bases and 2 bases, there was a span of 7 bases. Germline CDR1 ENHRY, CDR2 SYGVKD. The CDR3 totals 12 residues. The CDR3 region is CAIKDSTDTQYF. In DNA form, the CDR3 reads TGTGCCATCAAAGACTCCACAGATACGCAGTATTTT.

The V call is TRBV6-2 or TRBV6-3, the J call TRBJ2-1; TRBD2 matches at 15 bases. V dropped 1 base and J dropped 5; count of bases not matched to a gene: 3. Germline assignment: CDR1 MNHEY and CDR2 SVGEGT. The CDR3 consists of 17 residues. The CDR3 DNA is TGTGCCAGCAGTTACTGGGGACTAGCGGGAGGTGACAATGAGCAGTTCTTC. The encoded protein is CASSYWGLAGGDNEQFF.

This rearrangement joins TRBV7-2 to TRBJ2-1; 7 bases map to TRBD2. Per the germline V gene, CDR1 is SGHTA and CDR2 is FQGNSA. The CDR3 is made up of 16 amino acids. Trimming took 5 bases from V and 8 from J; bases not matched to a gene: 15. CDR3 protein: CASSRSGSGFFYEQFF. CDR3 DNA: TGTGCCAGCAGCCGATCGGGTAGCGGGTTTTTTTATGAGCAGTTCTTC.

The DNA for the CDR3 is TGCAGTGCTAGTTGGGCGGGGACCTACGAGCAGTACTTC. This codes for CSASWAGTYEQYF. This rearrangement joins TRBV20-1 to TRBJ2-7; the D gene is possibly TRBD2 (6 bases). Germline CDR1 and CDR2: DFQATT and SNEGSKA (reference sequence). The CDR3 has 13 amino acids. The V gene lost 3 bases and the J gene lost 2 bases, with 11 bases spanning the gap.

V and J are TRBV6-6 and TRBJ2-5, with 12 bases aligning to TRBD2. The CDR3 has 14 residues. Germline loops: CDR1 MNHNY, CDR2 SVGAGI (reference sequence). Trimming removed 6 bases from V and 4 bases from J; junction bases left unmatched: 3. CDR3 protein: CASRTSGSRETQYF. In DNA, the CDR3 is TGTGCCAGCAGGACTAGCGGGAGCCGAGAGACCCAGTACTTC.

This clonotype was observed a few times. The chain has TRBV7-9 and TRBJ2-7, with D possibly TRBD1 on 6 matching bases. The V end was cut by 5 bases, the J end by 3 bases, with 14 bases between. This CDR3 spans 14 amino acids. Germline CDR1 and CDR2: SEHNR and FQNEAQ (reference sequence). CDR3 sequence: CASSPRDIVYEQYF. The CDR3, as DNA: TGTGCCAGCAGCCCCCGGGACATCGTCTACGAGCAGTACTTC.

The chain combines TRBV12-3 or TRBV12-4 with TRBJ2-3; D perhaps matches TRBD1 (6 bases). This CDR3 comprises 14 residues. V was cut by 6 bases and J by 4 bases, with 14 bases left in between. The CDR3 is CASSRQGFADTQYF. The CDR3 nucleotides read TGTGCCAGCAGCAGGCAGGGGTTTGCAGATACGCAGTATTTT.

This clonotype was counted a few times. The chain couples TRBV27 to TRBJ1-5; TRBD1 matches 9 bases. This CDR3 has 15 residues. CDR1 MNHEY and CDR2 SMNVEV come from the germline V gene (reference sequence). V was pared by 3 bases and J by 5 bases, with 5 bases of the junction left unmatched. The CDR3 region has the DNA TGTGCCAGCAGTTTCGGGACAGGGCTGGATCAGCCCCAGCATTTT. This gives the protein CASSFGTGLDQPQHF.

This clonotype was detected a few times. An end of the junction does not agree with germline; a read error may underlie this. The chain recombines TRBV11-3 with TRBJ2-3; 7 nucleotides align to TRBD1. Germline assignment: CDR1 SGHNT and CDR2 YENEEA. This CDR3 region has 14 residues. CDR3 loop: CASSLEGGRDTQYF. In nucleotides, the CDR3 is TGCGCCAGCAGCTTGGAAGGGGGCAGAGATACGCAGTATTTT. Full variable domain (rest looked up from reference TRBV11-3 and TRBJ2-3): EAGVVQSPRYKIIEKKQPVAFWCNPISGHNTLYWYLQNLGQGPELLIRYENEEAVDDSQLPKDRFSAERLKGVDSTLKIQPAELGDSAVYLCASSLEGGRDTQYFGPGTRLTVL.

V is TRBV14 and J is TRBJ1-2; 9 bases fit TRBD1. Unmatched junction bases numbered 12, after V lost 1 base and J lost 6 bases. The CDR3 is 17 amino acids. Per the germline V gene, CDR1 is SGHDN and CDR2 is FVKESK. The CDR3 spells CASSQVPAPTGGDGYTF. CDR3 DNA sequence: TGTGCCAGCAGCCAAGTCCCGGCCCCGACAGGGGGAGATGGCTACACCTTC.

The chain has TRBV20-1 and TRBJ2-7; TRBD2 aligns across 13 bases. CDR1 and CDR2 (germline): DFQATT, SNEGSKA (reference sequence). V lost 1 base, J lost 9 bases, and 18 bases stayed unmatched. There are 18 residues in the CDR3. This CDR3 is CSARVAGLAGLLQLRQYF. As DNA, the CDR3 is TGCAGTGCTAGAGTCGCGGGACTAGCGGGATTACTCCAACTAAGGCAGTACTTC.

The chain recombines TRBV12-3 or TRBV12-4 with TRBJ2-5, with D uncertain. With 4 bases removed from V and 0 bases from J, the gap between germline ends came to 9 bases. This CDR3 is built from 14 residues. In DNA form, the CDR3 reads TGTGCCAGCAGTTACGGCGAGTACCAAGAGACCCAGTACTTC. This codes for CASSYGEYQETQYF.

The chain carries TRBV2 and TRBJ2-1; 8 nucleotides align to TRBD2. V lost 7 bases to trimming and J lost 3 bases; unmatched junction nucleotides: 8. Germline CDR1 and CDR2: SNHLY and FYNNEI. This CDR3 spans 15 amino acids. DNA of the CDR3: TGTGCCAGCAAAATCGGGGGGGCTTTCTACAATGAGCAGTTCTTC. This encodes CASKIGGAFYNEQFF.

This clonotype was seen only a few times. The chain combines TRBV4-3 with TRBJ2-1; 9 nucleotides match TRBD2. The CDR3 contains 18 residues. V was clipped by 0 bases and J by 6 bases; unmatched bases: 12. The V gene's germline CDR1 is LGHNA and CDR2 YSLEER. In nucleotides, the CDR3 is TGCGCCAGCAGCCAAGAGACCTGGCTAGCGGGACCCGCCAATGAGCAGTTCTTC. Translation: CASSQETWLAGPANEQFF.

The CDR3 coding sequence is TGTGCCAGCACATACAGGGGAGGCACCGGGGAGCTGTTTTTT. This codes for CASTYRGGTGELFF. V usage is TRBV12-3 or TRBV12-4 and J usage is TRBJ2-2; maybe TRBD1 (7 bases). The CDR3 has 14 residues. Trimming cost V 7 bases and J 4 bases, with 13 bases left between them.

The chain uses TRBV2 and TRBJ2-2; no definite D call. Germline-derived CDR1 and CDR2 are SNHLY and FYNNEI. CDR3 length equals 11 residues. Trimming left V 7 bases short and J 6 bases short, with 6 bases between. CDR3 DNA sequence: TGTGCCAGCAACGAGGCCGGGGAGCTGTTTTTT. This gives the protein CASNEAGELFF.

This clonotype was counted a few times. The rearrangement links TRBV25-1 to TRBJ2-4, with 7 bases aligning to TRBD1. CDR3 length: 17 amino acids. Germline V gene lookup returns CDR1 MGHDK and CDR2 SYGVNS. With V trimmed by 6 bases and J by 1 base, 12 bases remained unmatched. The CDR3, as DNA: TGTGCCAGCAGGGATAGGGGGCGCCGGACCGCCAAAAACATTCAGTACTTC. Its translation is CASRDRGRRTAKNIQYF. The whole variable domain, filled in from reference TRBV25-1 and TRBJ2-4, reads EADIYQTPRYLVIGTGKKITLECSQTMGHDKMYWYQQDPGMELHLIHYSYGVNSTEKGDLSSESTVSRIRTEHFPLTLESARPSHTSQYLCASRDRGRRTAKNIQYFGAGTRLSVL.

This clonotype was detected only a few times. This chain joins TRBV6-4 and TRBJ2-7; D is unclear. V shed 7 bases and J shed 4 bases, with 17 bases lying between them. The CDR3 contains 14 residues. Germline V gives CDR1 MRHNA, CDR2 SNTAGT. For the CDR3, the DNA is TGTGCCAGCATAACGCCTCGCGACGGTTACGAGCAGTACTTC. It codes for CASITPRDGYEQYF.

This chain links TRBV7-2 with TRBJ2-1, with 10 bases identical to TRBD2. TRBJ2-7 matches the DNA end more closely, so the J call is doubtful. The germline V gene has CDR1 SGHTA and CDR2 FQGNSA. The CDR3 sequence is 15 residues long. The CDR3, as DNA: TGTGCCAGCAGCGTTGGACTAGCGGCCTACAATGAGCAGTACTTC. Its translation: CASSVGLAAYNEQYF.

The J gene is TRBJ1-5, the V gene TRBV6-6; 7 positions agree with TRBD1. The J segment lost 6 bases and the V segment lost 6 bases, leaving 11 bases of the junction unmatched. The CDR3 is 15 amino acids. CDR1 and CDR2 from the germline V gene are MNHNY and SVGAGI (reference sequence). CDR3 nucleotides: TGTGCCAGCAGAGACCTTACAGGGGAAGGTCAGCCCCAGCATTTT. Translating it yields CASRDLTGEGQPQHF.

The table lists this clonotype with a few counts. The gene calls are TRBV29-1 and TRBJ2-2; 10 bases line up with TRBD2. The junction had 7 bases not matched to a gene; V was cut back by 5 bases and J by 7 bases. The CDR3 is made up of 14 amino acids. CDR1 is SQVTM, CDR2 ANQGSEA, per germline. Here the CDR3 DNA reads TGCAGCGTTACTACTAGCGGGATCGTCGGGGAGCTGTTTTTT. Translation gives CSVTTSGIVGELFF.

This rearrangement joins TRBV5-1 to TRBJ2-1, with a tentative D call TRBD2 (7 bases). The length of the CDR3 is 16 residues. The germline CDR1 and CDR2 sequences are SGHRS and YFSETQ. V dropped 0 bases and J dropped 2 bases, with 12 bases sitting between them. CDR3 protein: CASSLAGGLTYNEQFF. In DNA, the CDR3 is TGCGCCAGCAGCTTGGCCGGGGGGCTTACCTACAATGAGCAGTTCTTC.

This chain uses TRBV4-3 with TRBJ1-2; the D gene is possibly TRBD1 (6 bases). The CDR3 has 14 residues. V shed 0 bases and J shed 3 bases, with 8 bases lying between them. Germline values: CDR1 LGHNA, CDR2 YSLEER. The CDR3 nucleotides read TGCGCCAGCAGCCAAGACAGACAGGACTATGGCTACACCTTC. Translation gives CASSQDRQDYGYTF.